These 28 T cell receptor beta chains were sequenced from one sample in a study of T cells after yellow fever vaccination (dated by TCRdb to 2018 to 2020). According to the study, the label for this sample's treatment or condition signals: live attenuated yellow fever vaccine strain. The protocol used for the library was 5' RACE. Sequencer: Illumina HiSeq 2500. Starting from the raw public reads, TCRdb applied fastp trimming at Q25, assembled clones with MiXCR and retained in-frame beta chains. Under each unique CDR3 protein, matching rows form one entry showing the most common genes and DNA. For this sample there are around 310,000 distinct CDR3 sequences; about 8.7% appear just once. Roughly 18% of the sample goes to the ten largest clones. The sequences come from PBMCs, collected on the day of the first yellow fever vaccination. These receptor sequences come from a man in his late teens or twenties who received the YFV17D yellow fever vaccine.

The chain employs TRBV7-9 and TRBJ1-2; no clear D gene. Trimming took off 6 bases at V and 7 bases at J, with 9 bases between the two ends. The CDR3 has 11 residues. The germline gives CDR1 SEHNR, CDR2 FQNEAQ (reference sequence). CDR3 residues: CASSTRSGYTF. As DNA, the CDR3 is TGTGCCAGCAGTACCAGATCTGGCTACACCTTC.

This clonotype was counted many times. This sequence joins TRBV18 and TRBJ2-3; D not resolved. Trimming removed 0 bases at V and 1 base at J, with 8 bases between. The CDR3 extends over 15 amino acids. Per the germline V gene, CDR1 is KGHSH and CDR2 is LQKENI. Here the CDR3 reads CASSPPTVGTDTQYF. CDR3 nucleotide sequence: TGTGCCAGCTCACCACCGACCGTAGGCACAGATACGCAGTATTTT.

In its sample, this clonotype was seen many times. The chain recombines TRBV7-9 with TRBJ1-1; no firm D call. The germline V gene has CDR1 SEHNR and CDR2 FQNEAQ (reference sequence). The V gene lost 5 bases and the J gene lost 1 base, with 8 bases spanning the gap. There are 13 residues in the CDR3. CDR3 sequence: CASSPRQNTEAFF. The CDR3 DNA is TGTGCCAGCAGCCCACGACAGAACACTGAAGCTTTCTTT.

V is TRBV3-1 and J is TRBJ2-3; weak D call: TRBD1 (5 bases). The V gene lost 1 base and the J gene lost 2 bases, with 10 bases spanning the gap. Germline assignment: CDR1 LGHDT and CDR2 YNNKEL (reference sequence). The CDR3 consists of 15 residues. Written as DNA, the CDR3 is TGTGCCAGCAGCCAAGTAGGGGCCACCACAGATACGCAGTATTTT. The encoded protein is CASSQVGATTDTQYF.

The chain couples TRBV25-1 to TRBJ2-7, with a possible D match to TRBD2 (5 bases). The CDR3 loop spans 13 amino acids. Germline CDR1 and CDR2: MGHDK and SYGVNS. V was trimmed by 3 bases and J by 6 bases, leaving 12 bases between them. CDR3 nucleotides: TGTGCCAGCAGTGAGAGGGTAGGTGGCGAGCAGTACGTC. As protein: CASSERVGGEQYV.

The CDR3 spells CASSREGARGLGYGYTF. The CDR3 nucleotides read TGCGCCAGCAGCCGGGAGGGGGCCAGGGGGCTTGGCTATGGCTACACCTTC. The chain joins TRBV5-1 to TRBJ1-2, with 8 positions matching TRBD1. Losses at the gene ends were 4 bases for V and 4 bases for J; bases not matched to a gene: 15. The CDR3 consists of 17 residues. From germline, CDR1 is SGHRS and CDR2 YFSETQ.

At least ten counts were recorded for this clonotype. The chain recombines TRBV18 with TRBJ1-1, with 7 bases that match TRBD1. The CDR3 is 14 residues long. The germline gives CDR1 KGHSH, CDR2 LQKENI. The V gene end was trimmed by 7 bases and the J gene end by 1 base; junction bases not matched to a gene: 6. As DNA, the CDR3 is TGTGCCAGCTTCATCGGGACAGCGAACACTGAAGCTTTCTTT. It encodes CASFIGTANTEAFF.

V usage is TRBV7-9 and J usage is TRBJ2-3; the match to TRBD2 covers 7 bases. The CDR3 loop spans 13 amino acids. The junction had 5 bases not matched to a gene; V was cut back by 8 bases and J by 3 bases. Germline lookup yields CDR1 SEHNR and CDR2 FQNEAQ (reference sequence). CDR3 sequence reads: CASALALTDTQYF. CDR3 coding DNA: TGTGCCAGCGCACTAGCGTTAACAGATACGCAGTATTTT. Drawing the rest from reference TRBV7-9 and TRBJ2-3, the complete variable domain is DTGVSQNPRHKITKRGQNVTFRCDPISEHNRLYWYRQTLGQGPEFLTYFQNEAQLEKSRLLSDRFSAERPKGSFSTLEIQRTEQGDSAMYLCASALALTDTQYFGPGTRLTVL.

This clonotype was counted only a few times. The chain employs TRBV5-1 and TRBJ2-1; D call uncertain. This CDR3 is built from 16 residues. Germline V gene lookup returns CDR1 SGHRS and CDR2 YFSETQ. With 0 bases removed from V and 8 bases from J, the gap between germline ends came to 18 bases. CDR3 in amino acids: CASSLESPTISYEQFF. The CDR3 DNA reads as TGCGCCAGCAGCTTGGAATCCCCCACTATTTCGTATGAGCAGTTCTTC. Full variable domain (outside the CDR3, taken from reference TRBV5-1 and TRBJ2-1): KAGVTQTPRYLIKTRGQQVTLSCSPISGHRSVSWYQQTPGQGLQFLFEYFSETQRNKGNFPGRFSGRQFSNSRSEMNVSTLELGDSALYLCASSLESPTISYEQFFGPGTRLTVL.

J is TRBJ1-2 and V is TRBV29-1; 8 bases are shared with TRBD1. CDR1 and CDR2 from the germline V gene are SQVTM and ANQGSEA. There are 20 residues in the CDR3. The ends lost 1 base at V and 1 base at J; junction bases unmatched: 20. CDR3 residues: CSVEGGDLAGTGHSNYGYTF. Here the CDR3 DNA reads TGCAGCGTTGAAGGGGGAGACCTGGCGGGGACAGGACATAGTAACTATGGCTACACCTTC.

This clonotype was counted between two and nine times. This chain joins TRBV10-3 and TRBJ2-1; D remains unclear. The V end lost 3 bases, the J end lost 5 bases, and 5 bases lay between the germline ends. The CDR3 covers 12 residues. Germline assignment: CDR1 ENHRY and CDR2 SYGVKD. The CDR3 here is CAISEYDNEQFF. In nucleotides, the CDR3 is TGTGCCATCAGTGAATACGACAATGAGCAGTTCTTC.

The V gene is TRBV28, the J gene TRBJ2-7; 10 positions agree with TRBD1. CDR1 and CDR2 (germline): MDHEN, SYDVKM. This CDR3 region has 18 residues. V was pared by 9 bases and J by 8 bases, with 25 bases of the junction left unmatched. This chain's CDR3 is CASGPDRGLVFAKVKQYV. CDR3 coding DNA: TGTGCCAGTGGCCCGGACAGGGGGTTGGTATTCGCTAAAGTAAAGCAGTACGTC.

This clonotype has ten or more counts. The chain joins TRBV14 to TRBJ1-1, with D possibly matching TRBD1 (5 bases). The V gene lost 3 bases and the J gene lost 3 bases, with 14 bases spanning the gap. The CDR3 has 15 amino acids. From germline, CDR1 is SGHDN and CDR2 FVKESK. CDR3 nucleotide sequence: TGTGCCAGCAGCCAGGGACTTCCTCCTTACACTGAAGCTTTCTTT. Translation gives CASSQGLPPYTEAFF.

This clonotype appeared a few times. This sequence joins TRBV20-1 and TRBJ1-5; no reliable D call. The CDR3 consists of 17 residues. The ends were cut back, 6 bases at V and 0 bases at J, with 21 bases in the middle. Germline V CDR1 and CDR2: DFQATT, SNEGSKA (reference sequence). The CDR3 sequence: CSATSGPLSYSNQPQHF. The CDR3 nucleotides are TGCAGTGCGACTTCCGGGCCCCTCTCCTATAGCAATCAGCCCCAGCATTTT.

The chain's CDR3 is CSTGQGLYGYTF. The CDR3 nucleotides read TGCAGTACTGGACAGGGACTCTATGGCTACACCTTC. The rearrangement links TRBV20-1 to TRBJ1-2; TRBD1 agrees at 8 bases. There are 12 residues in the CDR3. CDR1 and CDR2 from the germline V gene are DFQATT and SNEGSKA (reference sequence). The J segment lost 4 bases and the V segment lost 8 bases, leaving 6 bases of the junction unmatched.

In this sample, this clonotype turned up many times. The chain carries TRBV12-3 or TRBV12-4 and TRBJ1-2; D is possibly TRBD1 (5 bases). V dropped 3 bases and J dropped 4 bases, with 9 bases sitting between them. The CDR3 extends over 13 amino acids. CDR3 sequence reads: CASSLGQAYGYTF. In nucleotides, the CDR3 is TGTGCCAGCAGTTTGGGGCAGGCCTATGGCTACACCTTC.

This clonotype was counted between two and nine times. The genes are TRBV10-3 and TRBJ1-4; TRBD1 aligns across 8 bases. This CDR3 is built from 16 residues. Germline V gene data show CDR1 as ENHRY and CDR2 as SYGVKD. Trimming removed 2 bases from V and 5 bases from J; junction bases left unmatched: 7. CDR3 coding DNA: TGTGCCATCAGTGAGCGGCGGGACAGGCCAAATGAAAAACTGTTTTTT. Translation gives CAISERRDRPNEKLFF.

This clonotype was seen only a few times. The chain links TRBV5-4 to TRBJ2-2; 11 positions agree with TRBD1. Looked up from germline, CDR1 is SGHNT and CDR2 is YYREEE (reference sequence). The junction had 5 bases not matched to a gene; V was cut back by 5 bases and J by 8 bases. This CDR3 is 14 amino acids long. CDR3 bases: TGTGCCAGCAGTTCCGGGACAGGGGGTGGGGAGCTGTTTTTT. It translates to CASSSGTGGGELFF.

The sample holds many counts of this clonotype. The rearrangement joins TRBV12-3 or TRBV12-4 to TRBJ1-1; 7 nucleotides match TRBD1. V lost 2 bases to trimming and J lost 4 bases; unmatched junction nucleotides: 4. The CDR3 is made up of 14 amino acids. The CDR3 DNA is TGTGCCAGCAGTTTAACGCAGGGGGGCACTGAAGCTTTCTTT. Its protein product is CASSLTQGGTEAFF.

This clonotype showed up just a few times. The rearrangement links TRBV5-1 to TRBJ2-5, with D possibly matching TRBD2 (5 bases). Germline V CDR1 and CDR2: SGHRS, YFSETQ. Trimming removed 3 bases at V and 5 bases at J, with 17 bases between. This CDR3 is built from 15 residues. CDR3 residues: CASSSSLVRGETQYF. The CDR3 nucleotides are TGCGCCAGCAGCTCCTCCCTCGTGAGAGGGGAGACCCAGTACTTC.

For this clonotype: The junction and the germline gene differ at one end; a read error may be behind it. This chain links TRBV9 with TRBJ2-2; 8 bases map to TRBD1. CDR3 length: 16 amino acids. Germline-derived CDR1 and CDR2 are SGDLS and YYNGEE. The CDR3 bases are TGTACCAGCAGCGCACTGACAGGGGTTGCCACCGGGGAGCTGTTTTTT. This translates into CTSSALTGVATGELFF.

This chain links TRBV18 with TRBJ2-5; D gene unclear. This CDR3 has 13 amino acids. Trimming removed 2 bases at V and 5 bases at J, with 9 bases between. The germline CDR1 and CDR2 sequences are KGHSH and LQKENI. This CDR3 is CASSPARWETQYF. The CDR3 DNA reads TGTGCCAGCTCACCAGCGCGGTGGGAGACCCAGTACTTC.

V is TRBV7-9 and J is TRBJ1-3; the D is unclear. Germline V CDR1 and CDR2: SEHNR, FQNEAQ (reference sequence). V lost 1 base to trimming and J lost 4 bases, with 8 bases between them. The CDR3 runs to 14 residues. CDR3 DNA: TGTGCCAGCAGCTTAGAGAAGACGGGAAACACCATATATTTT. Its protein is CASSLEKTGNTIYF.

This clonotype has a count of ten or more. The chain is built from TRBV11-1 and TRBJ1-2, with D uncertain. The CDR3 is 12 residues long. Per germline, CDR1 SGHAT and CDR2 FQDESV (reference sequence). Trimming shortened V by 5 bases and J by 5 bases, and 9 bases separated the two germline ends. The CDR3 here is CASSDGRYGYTF. The CDR3 DNA reads as TGTGCCAGCAGCGACGGGAGATATGGCTACACCTTC.

This clonotype was recorded at least ten times. V and J are TRBV7-2 and TRBJ2-7; 7 bases are shared with TRBD2. CDR1 and CDR2 from the germline V gene are SGHTA and FQGNSA. V lost 1 base, J lost 4 bases, and 1 base stayed unmatched. The CDR3 extends over 13 amino acids. The CDR3 coding sequence is TGTGCCAGCAGCTTAGAAGCGGGATACGAGCAGTACGTC. Translating gives CASSLEAGYEQYV.

This clonotype was detected many times. The rearrangement joins TRBV5-6 to TRBJ2-1; 11 positions agree with TRBD2. Trimming cost V 3 bases and J 7 bases; bases outside gene matches: 3. The germline V gene encodes CDR1 SGHDT and CDR2 YYEEEE. The CDR3 is 14 amino acids. This chain's CDR3 is CASSSGLAENEQFF. CDR3 coding DNA: TGTGCCAGCAGCTCGGGACTAGCGGAAAATGAGCAGTTCTTC.

The table lists this clonotype with a few counts. The chain uses TRBV6-2 or TRBV6-3 and TRBJ1-5, with 9 bases that match TRBD1. Trimming removed 5 bases from V and 5 bases from J; junction bases left unmatched: 4. This CDR3 spans 14 amino acids. Germline CDR1 reads MNHEY; CDR2 reads SVGEGT. The CDR3 coding sequence is TGTGCCAGCAGTGGACAGGGGAACGATCAGCCCCAGCATTTT. This codes for CASSGQGNDQPQHF.

In its sample, this clonotype was seen a few times. V is TRBV5-1 and J is TRBJ2-7; 9 bases are shared with TRBD2. From germline, CDR1 is SGHRS and CDR2 YFSETQ. The CDR3 covers 15 residues. The trim removed 4 bases at V and 12 bases at J, leaving 17 bases unmatched. The CDR3 DNA sequence: TGCGCCAGCAGCCCAGCACCCGGGACAGCGGGGGGATTGTACGTC. Protein sequence: CASSPAPGTAGGLYV.